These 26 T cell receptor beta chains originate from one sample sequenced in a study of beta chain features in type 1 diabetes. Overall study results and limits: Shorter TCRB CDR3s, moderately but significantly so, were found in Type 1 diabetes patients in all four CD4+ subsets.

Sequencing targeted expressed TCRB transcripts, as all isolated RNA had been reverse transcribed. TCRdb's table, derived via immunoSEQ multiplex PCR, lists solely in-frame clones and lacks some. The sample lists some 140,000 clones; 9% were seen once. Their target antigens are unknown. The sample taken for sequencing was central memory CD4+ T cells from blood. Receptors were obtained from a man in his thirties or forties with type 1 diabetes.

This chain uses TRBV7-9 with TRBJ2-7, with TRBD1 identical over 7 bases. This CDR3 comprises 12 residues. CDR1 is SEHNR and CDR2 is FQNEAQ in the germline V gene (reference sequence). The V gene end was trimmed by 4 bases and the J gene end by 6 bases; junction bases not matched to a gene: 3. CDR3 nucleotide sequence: TGTGCCAGCAGCTCCAGGGGGAGCGAGCAGTACTTC. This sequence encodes CASSSRGSEQYF.

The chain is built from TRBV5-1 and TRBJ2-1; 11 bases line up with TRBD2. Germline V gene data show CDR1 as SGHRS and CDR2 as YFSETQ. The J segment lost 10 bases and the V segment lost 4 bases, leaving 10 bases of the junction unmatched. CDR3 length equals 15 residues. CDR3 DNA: TGCGCCAGCAGCCCCGGGACTAGCGGCTGGGAGGAGCAGTTCTTC. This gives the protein CASSPGTSGWEEQFF.

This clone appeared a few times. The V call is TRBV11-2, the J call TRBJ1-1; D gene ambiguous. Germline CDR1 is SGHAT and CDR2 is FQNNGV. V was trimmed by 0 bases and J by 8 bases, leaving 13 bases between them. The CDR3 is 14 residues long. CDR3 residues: CASSLDRREAEAFF. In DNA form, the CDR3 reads TGTGCCAGCAGCTTAGATCGTAGGGAGGCGGAAGCTTTCTTT.

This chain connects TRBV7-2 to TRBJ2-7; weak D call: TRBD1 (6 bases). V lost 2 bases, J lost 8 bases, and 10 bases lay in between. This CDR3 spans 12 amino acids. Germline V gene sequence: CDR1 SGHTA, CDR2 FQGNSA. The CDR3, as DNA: TGTGCCAGCAGCTTAAGGGGGATGCAGCAGTACTTC. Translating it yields CASSLRGMQQYF.

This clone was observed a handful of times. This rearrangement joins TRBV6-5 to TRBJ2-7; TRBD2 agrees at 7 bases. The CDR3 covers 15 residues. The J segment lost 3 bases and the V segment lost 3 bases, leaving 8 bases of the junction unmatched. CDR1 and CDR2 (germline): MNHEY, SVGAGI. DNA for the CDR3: TGTGCCAGCAGTTATTCTAGCGGACAATACTACGAGCAGTACTTC. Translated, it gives CASSYSSGQYYEQYF.

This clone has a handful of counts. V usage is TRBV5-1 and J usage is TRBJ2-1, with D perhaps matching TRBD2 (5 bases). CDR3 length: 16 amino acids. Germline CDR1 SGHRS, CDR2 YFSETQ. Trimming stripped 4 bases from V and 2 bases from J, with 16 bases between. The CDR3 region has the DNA TGCGCCAGCAGCCCCGCTCCAGCGGAGACCTACAATGAGCAGTTCTTC. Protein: CASSPAPAETYNEQFF.

The CDR3 loop is CASSLNLARFGETQYF. CDR3 nucleotides: TGTGCCAGCAGCTTAAACCTAGCAAGATTTGGAGAGACCCAGTACTTC. This sequence joins TRBV7-9 and TRBJ2-5; a possible D gene is TRBD2 (5 bases). The CDR3 runs 16 residues. V was trimmed by 2 bases and J by 4 bases, leaving 17 bases between them. Germline V lookup: CDR1 SEHNR, CDR2 FQNEAQ (reference sequence).

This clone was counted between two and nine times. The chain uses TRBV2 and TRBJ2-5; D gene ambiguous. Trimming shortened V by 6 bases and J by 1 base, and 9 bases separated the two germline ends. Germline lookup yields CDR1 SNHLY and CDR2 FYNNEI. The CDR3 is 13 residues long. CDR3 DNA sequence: TGTGCCAGCAGGAGACTCATCCAAGAGACCCAGTACTTC. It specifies CASRRLIQETQYF.

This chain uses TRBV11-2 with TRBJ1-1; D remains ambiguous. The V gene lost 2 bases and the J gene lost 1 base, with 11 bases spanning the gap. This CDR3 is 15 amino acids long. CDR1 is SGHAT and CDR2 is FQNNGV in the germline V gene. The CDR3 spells CASSLMGSGNTEAFF. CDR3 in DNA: TGTGCCAGCAGCTTAATGGGGAGTGGGAACACTGAAGCTTTCTTT.

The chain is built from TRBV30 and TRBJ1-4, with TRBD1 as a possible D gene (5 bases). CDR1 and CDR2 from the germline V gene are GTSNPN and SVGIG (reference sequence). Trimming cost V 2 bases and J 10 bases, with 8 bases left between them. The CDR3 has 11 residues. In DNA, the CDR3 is TGTGCCTGGAGTCGGGGGGGAAAACTGTTTTTT. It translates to CAWSRGGKLFF.

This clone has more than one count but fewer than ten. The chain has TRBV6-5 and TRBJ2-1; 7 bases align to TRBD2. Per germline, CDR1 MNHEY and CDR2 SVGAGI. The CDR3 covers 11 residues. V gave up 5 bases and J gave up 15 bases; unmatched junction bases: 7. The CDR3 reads CASSEGRVLFF. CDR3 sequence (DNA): TGTGCCAGCAGTGAAGGGAGGGTGCTGTTCTTC.

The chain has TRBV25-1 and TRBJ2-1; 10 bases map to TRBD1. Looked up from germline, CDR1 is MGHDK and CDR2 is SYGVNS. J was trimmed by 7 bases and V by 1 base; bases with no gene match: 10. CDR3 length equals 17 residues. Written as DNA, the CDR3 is TGTGCCAGCAGTGAATCTAGAGGGACAGGGGCAGGAAATGAGCAGTTCTTC. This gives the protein CASSESRGTGAGNEQFF.

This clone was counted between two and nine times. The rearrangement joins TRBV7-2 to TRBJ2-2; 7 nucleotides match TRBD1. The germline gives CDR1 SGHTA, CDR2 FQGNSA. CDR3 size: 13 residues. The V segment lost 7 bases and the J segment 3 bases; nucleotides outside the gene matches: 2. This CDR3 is CASKGADTGELFF. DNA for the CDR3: TGTGCCAGCAAGGGGGCGGACACCGGGGAGCTGTTTTTT.

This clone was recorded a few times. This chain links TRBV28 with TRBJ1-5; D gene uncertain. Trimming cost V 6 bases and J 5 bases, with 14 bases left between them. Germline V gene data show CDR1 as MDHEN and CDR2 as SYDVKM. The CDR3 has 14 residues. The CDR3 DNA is TGTGCCAGCAGACCTCGGCCGGGTGATCAGCCCCAGCATTTT. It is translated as CASRPRPGDQPQHF.

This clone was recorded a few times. CDR3 DNA: TGTGCCAGCAGTTACTCGATGGGAAGCGGTGTTGGCTACACCTTC. Encoded protein: CASSYSMGSGVGYTF. The gene calls are TRBV6-5 and TRBJ1-2; the D is unclear. The V end lost 0 bases, the J end lost 7 bases, and 15 bases lay between the germline ends. CDR3 length equals 15 residues. The germline V gene has CDR1 MNHEY and CDR2 SVGAGI.

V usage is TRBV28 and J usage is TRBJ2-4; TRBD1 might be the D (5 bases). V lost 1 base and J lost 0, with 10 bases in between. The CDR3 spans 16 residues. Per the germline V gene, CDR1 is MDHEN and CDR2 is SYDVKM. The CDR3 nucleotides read TGTGCCAGCAGTTTATCATCCCAGGGAGCCAAAAACATTCAGTACTTC. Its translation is CASSLSSQGAKNIQYF.

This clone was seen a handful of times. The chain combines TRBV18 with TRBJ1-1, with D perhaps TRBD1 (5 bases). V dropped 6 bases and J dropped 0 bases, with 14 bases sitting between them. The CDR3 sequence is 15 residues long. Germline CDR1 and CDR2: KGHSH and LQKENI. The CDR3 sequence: CASSPGGSLNTEAFF. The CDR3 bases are TGTGCCAGCTCCCCCGGGGGGTCCCTGAACACTGAAGCTTTCTTT.

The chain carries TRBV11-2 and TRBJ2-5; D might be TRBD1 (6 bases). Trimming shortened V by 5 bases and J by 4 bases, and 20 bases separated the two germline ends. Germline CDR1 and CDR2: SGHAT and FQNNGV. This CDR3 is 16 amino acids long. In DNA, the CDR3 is TGTGCCAGCAGCCCAAGGGGGACCGGCAGACGAGAGACCCAGTACTTC. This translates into CASSPRGTGRRETQYF.

The CDR3 is CASSLMGGQGRGEQYF. The CDR3 DNA follows: TGTGCCAGCAGCTTGATGGGGGGACAGGGGAGAGGCGAGCAGTACTTC. The chain joins TRBV7-9 to TRBJ2-7; 10 bases align to TRBD1. J was trimmed by 6 bases and V by 3 bases; bases with no gene match: 11. The CDR3 is made up of 16 amino acids. Germline loops: CDR1 SEHNR, CDR2 FQNEAQ (reference sequence).

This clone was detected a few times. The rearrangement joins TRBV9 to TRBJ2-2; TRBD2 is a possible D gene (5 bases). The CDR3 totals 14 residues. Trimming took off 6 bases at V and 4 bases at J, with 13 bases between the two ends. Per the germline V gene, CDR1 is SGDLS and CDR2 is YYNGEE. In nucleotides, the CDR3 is TGTGCCAGCACGAGAGGCCGGGGCACCGGGGAGCTGTTTTTT. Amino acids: CASTRGRGTGELFF. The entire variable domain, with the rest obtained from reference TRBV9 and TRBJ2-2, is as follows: DSGVTQTPKHLITATGQRVTLRCSPRSGDLSVYWYQQSLDQGLQFLIQYYNGEERAKGNILERFSAQQFPDLHSELNLSSLELGDSALYFCASTRGRGTGELFFGEGSRLTVL.

CDR3 amino acids: CASSPAGTETQYF. In DNA, the CDR3 is TGTGCCAGCAGCCCGGCGGGGACGGAGACCCAGTACTTC. The genes are TRBV5-4 and TRBJ2-5; tentatively, D is TRBD2 (6 bases). Germline loops: CDR1 SGHNT, CDR2 YYREEE (reference sequence). V lost 4 bases and J lost 5, with 12 bases in between. The CDR3 has 13 residues.

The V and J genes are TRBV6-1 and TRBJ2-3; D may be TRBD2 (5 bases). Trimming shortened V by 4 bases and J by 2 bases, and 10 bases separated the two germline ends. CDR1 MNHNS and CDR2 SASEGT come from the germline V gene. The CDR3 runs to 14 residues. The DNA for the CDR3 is TGTGCCAGCAGTGGAGGAGGCTTCACAGATACGCAGTATTTT. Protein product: CASSGGGFTDTQYF.

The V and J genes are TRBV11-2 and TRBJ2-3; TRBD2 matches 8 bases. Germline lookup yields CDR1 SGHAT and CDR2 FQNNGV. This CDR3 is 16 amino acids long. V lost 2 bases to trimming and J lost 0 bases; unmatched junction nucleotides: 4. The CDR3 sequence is CASSLNRGGSTDTQYF. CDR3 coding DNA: TGTGCCAGCAGCTTAAATCGGGGGGGAAGCACAGATACGCAGTATTTT.

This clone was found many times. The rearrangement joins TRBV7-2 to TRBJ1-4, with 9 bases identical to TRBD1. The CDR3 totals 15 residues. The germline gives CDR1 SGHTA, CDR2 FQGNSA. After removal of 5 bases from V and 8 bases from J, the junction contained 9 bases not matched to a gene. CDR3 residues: CASSPFGTGKEKLFF. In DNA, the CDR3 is TGTGCCAGCAGCCCATTCGGGACAGGGAAAGAAAAACTGTTTTTT.

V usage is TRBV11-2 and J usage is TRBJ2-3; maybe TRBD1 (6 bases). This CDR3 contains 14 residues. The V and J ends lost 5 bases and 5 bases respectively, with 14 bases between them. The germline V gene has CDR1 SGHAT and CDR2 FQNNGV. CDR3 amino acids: CASSPPTGIDTQYF. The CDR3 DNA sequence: TGTGCCAGCAGCCCACCAACAGGGATAGATACGCAGTATTTT.

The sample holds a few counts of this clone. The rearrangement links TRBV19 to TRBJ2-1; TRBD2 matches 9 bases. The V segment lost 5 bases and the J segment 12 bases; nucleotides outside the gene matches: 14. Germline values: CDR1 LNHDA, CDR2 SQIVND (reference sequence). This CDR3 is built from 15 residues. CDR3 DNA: TGTGCCAGTAGTGGGGCTAGCGGGGCCTACGGGGTGCAGTTCTTC. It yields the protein CASSGASGAYGVQFF.